These 10 T cell receptor beta chains share one sample of origin, sequenced in a study of shared clonotypes between healthy human individuals. TCRdb's table, derived via immunoSEQ multiplex PCR, lists solely in-frame clones and lacks some. The data contain some 380,000 clones, 96% of them seen just once; the ten biggest clones take up about 0.32%. The sample was memory CD8+ T cells sorted from blood. The subset: CD45RO+ cells pooled with CCR7-negative TemRA cells. The receptors were gathered from a man aged 25-40 years in good health.

The chain employs TRBV28 and TRBJ2-7, with 8 bases identical to TRBD1. Germline V lookup: CDR1 MDHEN, CDR2 SYDVKM. The CDR3 totals 14 residues. V was clipped by 5 bases and J by 3 bases; unmatched bases: 6. The CDR3 here is CASSPITGGYEQYF. The CDR3 nucleotides read TGTGCCAGCAGTCCTATAACAGGGGGCTACGAGCAGTACTTC.

The chain joins TRBV7-8 to TRBJ2-3; no clear D. Trimming stripped 5 bases from V and 4 bases from J, with 16 bases between. Germline V gene data show CDR1 as SGHVS and CDR2 as FQNEAQ. The CDR3 runs 15 residues. In nucleotides, the CDR3 is TGTGCCAGCAGCCTAATACGCCCTAGGGCAGATACGCAGTATTTT. It codes for CASSLIRPRADTQYF. Complete variable domain (other parts from reference TRBV7-8 and TRBJ2-3): GAGVSQSPRYKVAKRGQDVALRCDPISGHVSLFWYQQALGQGPEFLTYFQNEAQLDKSGLPSDRFFAERPEGSVSTLKIQRTQQEDSAVYLCASSLIRPRADTQYFGPGTRLTVL.

The chain carries TRBV28 and TRBJ2-1, with unresolved D. The CDR3 runs to 13 residues. Germline loops: CDR1 MDHEN, CDR2 SYDVKM. Between the trimmed V and J ends, which lost 7 bases and 1 base, there was a span of 8 bases. The CDR3 coding sequence is TGTGCCAGCACCTCATCGTCCTACAATGAGCAGTTCTTC. Amino acid sequence: CASTSSSYNEQFF.

In regard to this clone: Other DNA sequences of this sample code for an identical CDR3. V gene TRBV14 combines with J gene TRBJ2-7; no clear D. Trimming pared 0 bases from V and 4 bases from J, leaving 7 bases between. This CDR3 is built from 13 residues. Germline V gene sequence: CDR1 SGHDN, CDR2 FVKESK. The CDR3 region has the DNA TGTGCCAGCAGCCAAGACAGGTTTTACGAGCAGTACTTC. Its translation is CASSQDRFYEQYF. The variable domain in full, with the rest retrieved from reference TRBV14 and TRBJ2-7, is EAGVTQFPSHSVIEKGQTVTLRCDPISGHDNLYWYRRVMGKEIKFLLHFVKESKQDESGMPNNRFLAERTGGTYSTLKVQPAELEDSGVYFCASSQDRFYEQYFGPGTRLTVT.

J is TRBJ2-5 and V is TRBV5-6; a possible D gene is TRBD2 (6 bases). Germline lookup yields CDR1 SGHDT and CDR2 YYEEEE. The CDR3 totals 13 residues. Between the trimmed V and J ends, which lost 3 bases and 1 base, there was a span of 7 bases. CDR3 sequence reads: CASSWGLQETQYF. CDR3 nucleotides: TGTGCCAGCAGCTGGGGACTCCAAGAGACCCAGTACTTC.

The chain joins TRBV27 to TRBJ2-5; the D gene is possibly TRBD2 (6 bases). V dropped 6 bases and J dropped 3 bases, with 17 bases sitting between them. The CDR3 loop spans 15 amino acids. CDR1 and CDR2 from the germline V gene are MNHEY and SMNVEV (reference sequence). Written as DNA, the CDR3 is TGTGCCAGCAGCCCGACCCGGACTATCAAAGAGACCCAGTACTTC. Translating it yields CASSPTRTIKETQYF.

The V and J genes are TRBV19 and TRBJ2-2, with D possibly matching TRBD1 (5 bases). Between the trimmed V and J ends, which lost 7 bases and 7 bases, there was a span of 16 bases. CDR1 is LNHDA, CDR2 SQIVND, per germline (reference sequence). The CDR3 contains 14 residues. DNA of the CDR3: TGTGCCAGTAAAGGGGTGGTGGGAATCGGGGAGCTGTTTTTT. This translates into CASKGVVGIGELFF.

V gene TRBV5-6 combines with J gene TRBJ2-7; possibly TRBD1 for D (6 bases). CDR1 and CDR2 from the germline V gene are SGHDT and YYEEEE. The CDR3 spans 17 residues. V was trimmed by 5 bases and J by 0 bases, leaving 21 bases between them. CDR3 residues: CASRRRPTGLTSYEQYF. In nucleotides, the CDR3 is TGTGCCAGCAGGCGGCGTCCGACAGGCTTAACCTCCTACGAGCAGTACTTC.

The chain joins TRBV4-1 to TRBJ2-2; 11 bases agree with TRBD2. Germline lookup yields CDR1 MGHRA and CDR2 YSYEKL. The J segment lost 8 bases and the V segment lost 1 base, leaving 15 bases of the junction unmatched. The CDR3 has 19 amino acids. The CDR3 here is CASSQVDVRVAGGKGELFF. The CDR3 nucleotides are TGCGCCAGCAGCCAAGTCGACGTTCGAGTAGCGGGAGGGAAGGGGGAGCTGTTTTTT.

The chain couples TRBV27 to TRBJ1-4, with TRBD1 identical over 8 bases. Germline assignment: CDR1 MNHEY and CDR2 SMNVEV (reference sequence). The ends lost 5 bases at V and 2 bases at J; junction bases unmatched: 4. The CDR3 runs 15 residues. The CDR3 loop reads CASSARTGTNEKLFF. For the CDR3, the DNA is TGTGCCAGCAGTGCGCGGACAGGGACTAATGAAAAACTGTTTTTT.